This passage covers 12 T cell receptor beta chains from one sample sequenced in a study of shared clonotypes between healthy human individuals (dated by TCRdb to the early 2020s). Libraries came from the immunoSEQ multiplex PCR assay. TCRdb carries this immuneACCESS record with in-frame sequences only. Its versions omit some clonotypes, under half of them owing to an unresolved V gene in the studies checked, with the rest unexplained. This sample gives over a million clones in total; roughly 97% of them show up just once. Of the sample, 1% to 1.5% is held by the ten largest clones. Sequencing input: naive CD4+ T cells sorted from blood. According to the study, the label for this sample's cell subset or site signals: CD45RA+ positively selected. These receptors were taken from a man aged 30 to 45 in good health.

Here the CDR3 reads CASSYLRDRDQPQHF. CDR3 nucleotide sequence: TGTGCCAGCAGCTACCTCCGGGACAGAGATCAGCCCCAGCATTTT. The chain uses TRBV6-6 and TRBJ1-5; 7 positions agree with TRBD1. With V trimmed by 6 bases and J by 5 bases, 10 bases remained unmatched. The CDR3 is 15 amino acids. The germline V gene has CDR1 MNHNY and CDR2 SVGAGI (reference sequence).

V is TRBV7-2 and J is TRBJ2-1; 11 bases line up with TRBD2. Trimming took 2 bases from V and 7 from J; bases not matched to a gene: 4. The germline V gene has CDR1 SGHTA and CDR2 FQGNSA. CDR3 length: 15 residues. The CDR3 region has the DNA TGTGCCAGCAGCTTAACTAGCGGGAGTTTTAATGAGCAGTTCTTC. Its translation: CASSLTSGSFNEQFF.

Of note for this clone: The sample holds other DNA sequences that translate to the same CDR3. The J gene is TRBJ2-2, the V gene TRBV2; D is ambiguous. The CDR3 consists of 13 residues. Germline V gives CDR1 SNHLY, CDR2 FYNNEI. The ends were cut back, 4 bases at V and 2 bases at J, with 5 bases in the middle. The CDR3 DNA follows: TGTGCCAGCAGTGTTGAAAACACCGGGGAGCTGTTTTTT. Amino acid sequence: CASSVENTGELFF.

V and J are TRBV5-1 and TRBJ2-3, with D maybe TRBD2 (6 bases). V was trimmed by 3 bases and J by 4 bases, leaving 18 bases between them. The germline gives CDR1 SGHRS, CDR2 YFSETQ. The CDR3 length is 16 residues. As DNA, the CDR3 is TGCGCCAGCAGCTCCACCGGGACTTTAGGCGCAGATACGCAGTATTTT. Its protein is CASSSTGTLGADTQYF. The variable domain in full, with the rest retrieved from reference TRBV5-1 and TRBJ2-3, is KAGVTQTPRYLIKTRGQQVTLSCSPISGHRSVSWYQQTPGQGLQFLFEYFSETQRNKGNFPGRFSGRQFSNSRSEMNVSTLELGDSALYLCASSSTGTLGADTQYFGPGTRLTVL.

This chain links TRBV7-9 with TRBJ1-1, with 8 nucleotides matching TRBD1. CDR3 length: 15 amino acids. The germline gives CDR1 SEHNR, CDR2 FQNEAQ (reference sequence). The junction had 6 bases not matched to a gene; V was cut back by 5 bases and J by 1 base. In DNA, the CDR3 is TGTGCCAGCAGCCCACGACAGGGGAGGAACACTGAAGCTTTCTTT. Its translation is CASSPRQGRNTEAFF. Looking up the rest from reference TRBV7-9 and TRBJ1-1 gives the full variable domain: DTGVSQNPRHKITKRGQNVTFRCDPISEHNRLYWYRQTLGQGPEFLTYFQNEAQLEKSRLLSDRFSAERPKGSFSTLEIQRTEQGDSAMYLCASSPRQGRNTEAFFGQGTRLTVV.

This rearrangement joins TRBV27 to TRBJ2-7; 9 bases map to TRBD2. The CDR3 has 15 amino acids. The V gene's germline CDR1 is MNHEY and CDR2 SMNVEV (reference sequence). V shed 4 bases and J 6 bases; nucleotides not matched to a gene: 10. CDR3 in amino acids: CASSSPLAGVGEQYF. The CDR3 DNA reads TGTGCCAGCAGTTCACCATTAGCGGGAGTGGGCGAGCAGTACTTC.

The CDR3 here is CASSDMTDGSGANVLTF. The CDR3 DNA is TGTGCCAGCAGTGACATGACGGACGGCTCTGGGGCCAACGTCCTGACTTTC. The rearrangement joins TRBV25-1 to TRBJ2-6; D is unresolved. With 3 bases removed from V and 0 bases from J, the gap between germline ends came to 12 bases. Germline CDR1 reads MGHDK; CDR2 reads SYGVNS. The CDR3 runs to 17 residues.

This chain connects TRBV29-1 to TRBJ2-1; 12 bases agree with TRBD2. CDR3 length equals 16 residues. Germline CDR1 SQVTM, CDR2 ANQGSEA. V shed 6 bases, J shed 4 bases, and the junction held 10 bases outside the gene matches. The CDR3 nucleotides are TGCAGCGTAGACCTGAGGACTAGCGGGGCGTACAATGAGCAGTTCTTC. Amino acid sequence: CSVDLRTSGAYNEQFF.

This chain connects TRBV9 to TRBJ2-5; no clear D. CDR1 is SGDLS, CDR2 YYNGEE, per germline. V gave up 4 bases and J gave up 0 bases, with 10 bases separating them. There are 14 residues in the CDR3. Here the CDR3 reads CASSKQQHQETQYF. The CDR3 DNA is TGTGCCAGCAGCAAACAGCAGCACCAAGAGACCCAGTACTTC. Supplemented by reference TRBV9 and TRBJ2-5, the full variable domain reads DSGVTQTPKHLITATGQRVTLRCSPRSGDLSVYWYQQSLDQGLQFLIQYYNGEERAKGNILERFSAQQFPDLHSELNLSSLELGDSALYFCASSKQQHQETQYFGPGTRLLVL.

As concerns this clone: One end of the junction fails to match germline, which may point to a read error. This sequence joins TRBV5-5 and TRBJ2-5, with unresolved D. Germline CDR1 SGHKS, CDR2 YYEKEE (reference sequence). The CDR3 length is 14 residues. CDR3 protein: CASSFDWAKHASNF. In nucleotides, the CDR3 is TGTGCCAGCAGCTTCGACTGGGCCAAACATGCCTCTAACTTC. The whole variable domain, filled in from reference TRBV5-5 and TRBJ2-5, reads DAGVTQSPTHLIKTRGQQVTLRCSPISGHKSVSWYQQVLGQGPQFIFQYYEKEERGRGNFPDRFSARQFPNYSSELNVNALLLGDSALYLCASSFDWAKHASNFGPGTRLLVL.

The genes are TRBV6-5 and TRBJ2-1; the D gene is possibly TRBD2 (5 bases). Germline V gene data show CDR1 as MNHEY and CDR2 as SVGAGI. The CDR3 is made up of 15 amino acids. With 4 bases removed from V and 0 bases from J, the gap between germline ends came to 10 bases. The CDR3 here is CASSFGGGSYNEQFF. The CDR3 nucleotides are TGTGCCAGCAGTTTCGGTGGAGGCTCCTACAATGAGCAGTTCTTC.

This sequence joins TRBV5-1 and TRBJ2-7; 14 nucleotides agree with TRBD2. This CDR3 comprises 14 residues. Germline CDR1 SGHRS, CDR2 YFSETQ. Trimming took 5 bases from V and 2 from J; bases not matched to a gene: 0. This chain's CDR3 is CASRGLAGAYEQYF. The CDR3, as DNA: TGCGCCAGCAGGGGACTAGCGGGGGCCTACGAGCAGTACTTC.